A single sample is the source of the 3 T cell receptor beta chains below, sequenced in a study of CD8 T cells in ankylosing spondylitis. TCRdb re-called the 5' RACE reads with MiXCR, one entry per CDR3 protein. The sample has some 220,000 distinct CDR3 sequences; 10% to 13% are singletons. The specimen sequenced was blood, either unsorted or a sorted T cell fraction (not recorded which). The source is a male donor with ankylosing spondylitis or in good health (not recorded which).

This clonotype showed up many times. The rearrangement links TRBV27 to TRBJ2-2; either TRBD1 or TRBD2 may fit D (5 bases each). The V gene lost 6 bases and the J gene lost 0 bases, with 17 bases spanning the gap. CDR3 length: 17 residues. Germline lookup yields CDR1 MNHEY and CDR2 SMNVEV (reference sequence). This chain's CDR3 is CASSRRGTAANTGELFF. The CDR3 nucleotides read TGTGCCAGCAGCCGCAGAGGGACGGCTGCGAACACCGGGGAGCTGTTTTTT.

This clonotype was picked up many times. The chain links TRBV12-3 or TRBV12-4 to TRBJ1-3; D is unclear. The CDR3 consists of 14 residues. The V end lost 3 bases, the J end lost 4 bases, and 10 bases lay between the germline ends. The CDR3, as DNA: TGTGCCAGCAGTTTGAGGTCTAAGGGAAACACCATATATTTT. Encoded protein: CASSLRSKGNTIYF.

This clonotype was seen at least ten times. The genes are TRBV25-1 and TRBJ2-7; maybe TRBD2 (5 bases). This CDR3 is built from 15 residues. Trimming removed 4 bases at V and 2 bases at J, with 15 bases between. Germline V gene data show CDR1 as MGHDK and CDR2 as SYGVNS. The CDR3 DNA sequence: TGTGCCAGCAGTGGCAATACGGGAAACCCCTACGAGCAGTACTTC. Translated: CASSGNTGNPYEQYF.